This T cell receptor (beta chain) was profiled in a study of blood T cell repertoires in COVID-19. On the study more broadly: Some COVID-19 samples were acute and others convalescent; all came from the United States, Italy and Spain. In each case, the material was cDNA or gDNA derived from T cells, B-cell-depleted T cells, or PBMCs.

From germline, CDR1 is MNHEY and CDR2 SMNVEV (reference sequence). The V and J ends lost 7 bases and 2 bases respectively, with 15 bases between them. The CDR3 loop spans 14 amino acids. As processed by the authors: Estimation of nucleated cell counts relied on the amplification of reference gene primers. Sequencing used immunoSEQ multiplex PCR; TCRdb keeps in-frame clones, though not all of them. That table is the source of V, J and clone size, and D and trimming were worked out from the DNA. The sample has under 200,000 clones; 65% to 90% are singletons. The clonotype originates from a human donor in a cohort sampled during active COVID-19. The sample consisted of peripheral blood. The chain employs TRBV27 and TRBJ2-7; the D is unclear. CDR3 in amino acids: CASTPRSGAYEQYF. In DNA, the CDR3 is TGTGCCAGCACCCCAAGGTCCGGAGCCTACGAGCAGTACTTC.